The rows below give T cell receptor beta chains drawn from one sample of a study of cytomegalovirus exposure and HLA in healthy donors. Data came from immunoSEQ multiplex PCR; TCRdb stores just in-frame clones and leaves some out. The table includes roughly 120,000 clones, about 81% detected once. The material sequenced was PBMCs. These receptors came from a woman younger than 45 in good health and CMV-seronegative. CDR3s include the opening cysteine and the closing phenylalanine or tryptophan. The D gene is left open where the match is weak. Rows may omit the clone size; those that give it use once, few, many or a size class.

D	J	size	V	DNA	CDR3
NA	TRBJ1-3	NA	TRBV7-2	TGTGCCAGCAGCCGACCGGGACATATTGGGAACACCATATATTTT	CASSRPGHIGNTIYF
TRBD1	TRBJ1-3	NA	TRBV6-1	TGTGCCAGCAGTCCACAGGGGGCCTCTGGAAACACCATATATTTT	CASSPQGASGNTIYF
NA	TRBJ1-4	once	TRBV7-9	TGTGCCAGCAGCCCCGGGGGTTGGGCTAATGAAAAACTGTTTTTT	CASSPGGWANEKLFF
NA	TRBJ2-7	NA	TRBV7-2	TGTGCCAGCAGCTTAGCTTTAACCGGGACATCCGAGCAGTACTTC	CASSLALTGTSEQYF
NA	TRBJ1-1	NA	TRBV13	TGTGCCAGCAGCTTGCGACCGGGCACTGAAGCTTTCTTT	CASSLRPGTEAFF
NA	TRBJ2-2	NA	TRBV9	TGTGCCAGCAGCGTAGTAGAGATGAACACCGGGGAGCTGTTTTTT	CASSVVEMNTGELFF
TRBD1	TRBJ2-1	NA	TRBV6-1	TGTGCCAGCAGAGCGACAGGGGGATATGAGCAGTTCTTC	CASRATGGYEQFF
NA	TRBJ2-2	NA	TRBV4-2	TGTGCCAGCAGCCAAGACGGAGGATCCGGGGAGCTGTTTTTT	CASSQDGGSGELFF
NA	TRBJ1-2	NA	TRBV21-1	TGTGCCAGCAGGGGACATCGCTATGGCTACACCTTC	CASRGHRYGYTF
NA	TRBJ1-1	NA	TRBV30	TGTGCCTGGAGCGAAGATATAAAGGGGCGCGAAGCTTTCTTT	CAWSEDIKGREAFF
NA	TRBJ1-1	NA	TRBV10-2	TGCGCCAGCACCGAGGGAGGGGCTGAAGCTTTCTTT	CASTEGGAEAFF
NA	TRBJ1-2	NA	TRBV29-1	TGCAGCGTTGGGGATTCAGGGTCTTATGGCTACACCTTC	CSVGDSGSYGYTF
NA	TRBJ1-1	NA	TRBV7-9	TGTGCCAGCAGCTCTTACAGGGCTGAAGCTTTCTTT	CASSSYRAEAFF
NA	TRBJ1-6	NA	TRBV13	TGTGCCAGCAGCCCCAGGGCCCGTGATTCACCCCTCCACTTT	CASSPRARDSPLHF
NA	TRBJ1-4	NA	TRBV11-2	TGTGCCAGCAGCTCTCCCGACCGACCGGGGAGATTTTTT	CASSSPDRPGRFF
TRBD2	TRBJ2-4	NA	TRBV5-1	TGCGCCAGCAGCTACATGGGAGGGAACATTCAGTACTTC	CASSYMGGNIQYF
TRBD1	TRBJ1-2	NA	TRBV2	TGTGCCAGCAGAGAAAGAGACAGGGGGCGTTTAAGCTACACCTTC	CASRERDRGRLSYTF